This T cell receptor (beta chain) was sequenced in a study of cytotoxic CD8 clonotypes in ibrutinib-treated CLL. The wider study: Samples had a mean of around 250,000 productive templates and 94,082 productive rearrangements.

Points from the study as a whole: Clonality measured at baseline exceeded age-matched healthy donors, tracking circulating CD8+ T-cell counts. Different sampling times were used for sustained-remission and progressing patients. Clonality, elevated at ibrutinib response, dropped back toward baseline at progression.

With respect to this clone: No antigen is known for it.

TCRdb keeps only in-frame clones here, not all; method: immunoSEQ multiplex PCR. The sample carries 97,000 or so clones, around 80% recorded once. The germline gives CDR1 SEHNR, CDR2 FQNEAQ (reference sequence). Unmatched junction bases numbered 1, after V lost 5 bases and J lost 4 bases. This CDR3 region has 13 residues. V and J are TRBV7-9 and TRBJ1-3; 8 positions agree with TRBD1. Sequenced material: PBMCs, taken after 12 months of ibrutinib treatment. The sequence was collected from a human donor with chronic lymphocytic leukemia. CDR3 coding DNA: TGTGCCAGCAGCCGGACAGGGGGAAACACCATATATTTT. Protein sequence: CASSRTGGNTIYF.